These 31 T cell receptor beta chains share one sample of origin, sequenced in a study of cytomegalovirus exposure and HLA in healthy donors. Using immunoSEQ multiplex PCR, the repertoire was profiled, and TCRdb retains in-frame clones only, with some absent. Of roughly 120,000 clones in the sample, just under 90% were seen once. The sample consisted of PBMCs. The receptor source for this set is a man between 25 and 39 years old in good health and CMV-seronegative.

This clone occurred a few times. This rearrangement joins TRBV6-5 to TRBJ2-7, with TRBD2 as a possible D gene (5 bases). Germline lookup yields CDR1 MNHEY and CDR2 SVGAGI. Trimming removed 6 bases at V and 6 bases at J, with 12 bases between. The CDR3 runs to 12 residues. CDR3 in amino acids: CASSPLGFEQYF. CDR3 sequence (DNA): TGTGCCAGCAGCCCACTAGGGTTCGAGCAGTACTTC.

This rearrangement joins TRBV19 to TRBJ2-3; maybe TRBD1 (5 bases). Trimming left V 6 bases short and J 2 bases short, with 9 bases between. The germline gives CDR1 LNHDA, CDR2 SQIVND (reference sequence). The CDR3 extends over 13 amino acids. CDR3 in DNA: TGTGCCAGTAGCCTGACAGCCACAGATACGCAGTATTTT. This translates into CASSLTATDTQYF. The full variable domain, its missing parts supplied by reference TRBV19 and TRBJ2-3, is DGGITQSPKYLFRKEGQNVTLSCEQNLNHDAMYWYRQDPGQGLRLIYYSQIVNDFQKGDIAEGYSVSREKKESFPLTVTSAQKNPTAFYLCASSLTATDTQYFGPGTRLTVL.

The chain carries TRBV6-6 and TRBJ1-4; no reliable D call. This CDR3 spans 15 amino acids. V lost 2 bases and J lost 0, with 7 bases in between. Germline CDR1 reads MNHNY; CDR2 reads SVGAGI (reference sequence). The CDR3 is CASSYVGATNEKLFF. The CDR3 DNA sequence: TGTGCCAGCAGTTACGTCGGGGCAACTAATGAAAAACTGTTTTTT.

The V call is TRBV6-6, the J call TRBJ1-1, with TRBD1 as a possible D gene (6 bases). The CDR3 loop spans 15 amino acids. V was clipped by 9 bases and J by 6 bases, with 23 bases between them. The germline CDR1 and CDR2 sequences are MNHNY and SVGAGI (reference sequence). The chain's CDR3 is CASQEIGGAGSEAFF. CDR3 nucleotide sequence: TGTGCCAGTCAAGAGATTGGGGGCGCAGGTTCTGAAGCTTTCTTT.

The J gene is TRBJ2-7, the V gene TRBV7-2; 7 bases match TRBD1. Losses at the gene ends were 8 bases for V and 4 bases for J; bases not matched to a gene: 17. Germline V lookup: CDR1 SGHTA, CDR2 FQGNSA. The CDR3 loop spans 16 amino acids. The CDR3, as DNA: TGTGCCAGCGCTAGCCCCACCGGGACAGTTCTTTACGAGCAGTACTTC. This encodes CASASPTGTVLYEQYF.

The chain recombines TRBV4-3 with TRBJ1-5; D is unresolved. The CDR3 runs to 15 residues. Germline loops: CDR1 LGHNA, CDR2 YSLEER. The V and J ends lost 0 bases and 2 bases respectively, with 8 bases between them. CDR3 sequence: CASSQDRTGNQPQHF. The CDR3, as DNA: TGCGCCAGCAGCCAAGATCGTACAGGCAATCAGCCCCAGCATTTT.

CDR3 in amino acids: CASSQSPGSYEQYF. For the CDR3, the DNA is TGCGCCAGCAGCCAAAGCCCAGGCTCCTACGAGCAGTACTTC. The chain joins TRBV4-1 to TRBJ2-7; D unclear. Per germline, CDR1 MGHRA and CDR2 YSYEKL. Trimming took off 2 bases at V and 0 bases at J, with 8 bases between the two ends. CDR3 size: 14 residues.

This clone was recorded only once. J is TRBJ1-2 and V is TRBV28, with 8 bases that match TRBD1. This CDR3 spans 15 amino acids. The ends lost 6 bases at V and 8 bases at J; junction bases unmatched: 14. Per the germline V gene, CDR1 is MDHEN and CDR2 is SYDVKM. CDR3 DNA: TGTGCCAGCAGGGCTTACGGACAGGGAATTGGCGGCTACACCTTC. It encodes CASRAYGQGIGGYTF.

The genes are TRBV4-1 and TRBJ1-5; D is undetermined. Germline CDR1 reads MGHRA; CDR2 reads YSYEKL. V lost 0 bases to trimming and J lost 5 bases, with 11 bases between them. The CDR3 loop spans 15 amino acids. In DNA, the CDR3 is TGCGCCAGCAGCCAAGATAGGGCAGCGGATCAGCCCCAGCATTTT. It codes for CASSQDRAADQPQHF.

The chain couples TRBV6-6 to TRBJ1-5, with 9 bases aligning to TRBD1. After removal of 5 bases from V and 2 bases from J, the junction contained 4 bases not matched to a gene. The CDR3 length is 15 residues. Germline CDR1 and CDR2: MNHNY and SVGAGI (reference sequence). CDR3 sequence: CASSGQGRGNQPQHF. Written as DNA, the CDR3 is TGTGCCAGCAGTGGACAGGGGCGAGGCAATCAGCCCCAGCATTTT.

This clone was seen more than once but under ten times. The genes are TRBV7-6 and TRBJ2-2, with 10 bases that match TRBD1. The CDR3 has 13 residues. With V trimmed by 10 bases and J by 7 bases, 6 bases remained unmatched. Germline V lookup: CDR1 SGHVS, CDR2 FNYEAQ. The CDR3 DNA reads TGTGCCACCTCGACAGGGGGCTTCGGGGAGCTGTTTTTT. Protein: CATSTGGFGELFF. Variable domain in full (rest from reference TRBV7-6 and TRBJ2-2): GAGVSQSPRYKVTKRGQDVALRCDPISGHVSLYWYRQALGQGPEFLTYFNYEAQQDKSGLPNDRFSAERPEGSISTLTIQRTEQRDSAMYRCATSTGGFGELFFGEGSRLTVL.

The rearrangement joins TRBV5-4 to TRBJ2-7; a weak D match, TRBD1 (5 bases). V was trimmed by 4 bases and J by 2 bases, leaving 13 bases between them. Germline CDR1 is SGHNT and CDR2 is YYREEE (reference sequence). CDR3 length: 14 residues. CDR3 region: CASSPGVRAYEQYF. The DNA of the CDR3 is TGTGCCAGCAGCCCGGGCGTCAGGGCCTACGAGCAGTACTTC.

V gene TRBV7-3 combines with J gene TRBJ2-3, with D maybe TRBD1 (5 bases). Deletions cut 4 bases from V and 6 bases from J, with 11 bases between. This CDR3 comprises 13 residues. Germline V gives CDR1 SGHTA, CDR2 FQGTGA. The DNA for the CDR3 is TGTGCCAGCAGCTCCCTGTCAGGGGATACGCAGTATTTT. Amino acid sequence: CASSSLSGDTQYF.

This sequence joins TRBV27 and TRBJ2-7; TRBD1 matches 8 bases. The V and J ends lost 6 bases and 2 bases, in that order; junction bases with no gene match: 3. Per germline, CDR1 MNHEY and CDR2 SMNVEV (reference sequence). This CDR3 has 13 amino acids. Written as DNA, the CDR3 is TGTGCCAGCAGGATGACAGGGGCCTACGAGCAGTACTTC. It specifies CASRMTGAYEQYF.

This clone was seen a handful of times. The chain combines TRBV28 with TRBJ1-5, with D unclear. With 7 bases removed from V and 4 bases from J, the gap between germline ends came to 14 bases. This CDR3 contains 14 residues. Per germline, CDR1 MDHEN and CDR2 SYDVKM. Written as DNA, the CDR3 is TGTGCCAGCACCCTATCCCCGGGGAATCAGCCCCAGCATTTT. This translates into CASTLSPGNQPQHF.

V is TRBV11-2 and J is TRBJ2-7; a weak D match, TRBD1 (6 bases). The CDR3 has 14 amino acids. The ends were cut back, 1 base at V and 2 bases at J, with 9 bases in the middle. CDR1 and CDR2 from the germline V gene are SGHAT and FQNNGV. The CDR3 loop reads CASSLVDSPYEQYF. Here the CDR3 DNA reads TGTGCCAGCAGCTTAGTGGACAGTCCCTACGAGCAGTACTTC.

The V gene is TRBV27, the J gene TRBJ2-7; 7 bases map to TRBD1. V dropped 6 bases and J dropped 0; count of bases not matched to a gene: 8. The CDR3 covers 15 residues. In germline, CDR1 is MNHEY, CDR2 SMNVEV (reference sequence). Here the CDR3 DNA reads TGTGCCAGCAGGGACAGGAAGAAAAGCTCCTACGAGCAGTACTTC. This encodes CASRDRKKSSYEQYF.

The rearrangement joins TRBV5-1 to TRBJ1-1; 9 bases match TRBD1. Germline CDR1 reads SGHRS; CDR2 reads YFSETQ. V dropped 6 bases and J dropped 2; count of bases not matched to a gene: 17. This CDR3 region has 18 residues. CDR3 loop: CASTPAGGQGDLNTEAFF. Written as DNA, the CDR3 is TGCGCCAGCACCCCCGCGGGGGGACAGGGAGATTTAAACACTGAAGCTTTCTTT.

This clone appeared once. The CDR3 DNA follows: TGTGCCAGCAGTTACCTGGGGGCTGAAGGCTACACCTTC. Amino acid sequence: CASSYLGAEGYTF. The chain carries TRBV6-5 and TRBJ1-2; D is possibly TRBD1 (6 bases). Germline CDR1 reads MNHEY; CDR2 reads SVGAGI. The CDR3 length is 13 residues. Trimming stripped 2 bases from V and 8 bases from J, with 12 bases between.

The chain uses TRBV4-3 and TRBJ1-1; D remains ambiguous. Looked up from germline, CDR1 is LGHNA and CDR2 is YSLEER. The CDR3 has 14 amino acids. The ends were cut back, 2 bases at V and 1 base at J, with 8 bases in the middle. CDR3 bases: TGCGCCAGCAGCCAACTTTACAGGAACACTGAAGCTTTCTTT. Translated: CASSQLYRNTEAFF.

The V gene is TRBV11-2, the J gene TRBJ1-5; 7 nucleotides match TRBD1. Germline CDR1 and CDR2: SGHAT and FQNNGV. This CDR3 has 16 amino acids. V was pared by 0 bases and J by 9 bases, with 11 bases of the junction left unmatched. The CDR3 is CASSLEAGQAVRPQHF. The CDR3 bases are TGTGCCAGCAGCTTAGAGGCCGGACAGGCGGTGAGGCCCCAGCATTTT.

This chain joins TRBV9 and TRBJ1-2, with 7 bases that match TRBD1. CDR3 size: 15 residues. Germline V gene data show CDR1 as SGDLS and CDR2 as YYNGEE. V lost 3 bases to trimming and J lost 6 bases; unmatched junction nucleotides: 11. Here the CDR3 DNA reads TGTGCCAGCAGCGCAGTGACAGGGAAGAGGCATGGCTACACCTTC. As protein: CASSAVTGKRHGYTF.

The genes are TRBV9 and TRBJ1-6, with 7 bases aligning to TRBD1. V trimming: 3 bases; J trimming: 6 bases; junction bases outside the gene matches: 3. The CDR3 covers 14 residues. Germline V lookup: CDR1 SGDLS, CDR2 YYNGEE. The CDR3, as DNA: TGTGCCAGCAGCGCGGACAGGATTAATTCACCCCTCCACTTT. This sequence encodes CASSADRINSPLHF.

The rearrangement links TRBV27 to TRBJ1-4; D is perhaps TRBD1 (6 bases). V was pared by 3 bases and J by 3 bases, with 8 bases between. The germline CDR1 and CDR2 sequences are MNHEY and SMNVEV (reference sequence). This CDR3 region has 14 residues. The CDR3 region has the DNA TGTGCCAGCAGTTTTGGACAGCCTAATGAAAAACTGTTTTTT. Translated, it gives CASSFGQPNEKLFF. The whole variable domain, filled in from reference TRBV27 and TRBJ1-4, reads EAQVTQNPRYLITVTGKKLTVTCSQNMNHEYMSWYRQDPGLGLRQIYYSMNVEVTDKGDVPEGYKVSRKEKRNFPLILESPSPNQTSLYFCASSFGQPNEKLFFGSGTQLSVL.

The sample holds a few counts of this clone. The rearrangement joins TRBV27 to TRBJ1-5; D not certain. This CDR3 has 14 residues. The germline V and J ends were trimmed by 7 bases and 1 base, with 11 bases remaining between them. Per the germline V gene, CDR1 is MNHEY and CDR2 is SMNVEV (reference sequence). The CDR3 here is CASMALGSNQPQHF. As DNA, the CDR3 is TGTGCCAGCATGGCCCTCGGGAGCAATCAGCCCCAGCATTTT.

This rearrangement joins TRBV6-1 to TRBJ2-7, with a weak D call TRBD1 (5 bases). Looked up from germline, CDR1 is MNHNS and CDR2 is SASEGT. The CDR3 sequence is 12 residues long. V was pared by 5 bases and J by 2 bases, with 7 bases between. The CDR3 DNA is TGTGCCAGCAGTCCAGGGCCCTACGAGCAGTACTTC. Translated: CASSPGPYEQYF.

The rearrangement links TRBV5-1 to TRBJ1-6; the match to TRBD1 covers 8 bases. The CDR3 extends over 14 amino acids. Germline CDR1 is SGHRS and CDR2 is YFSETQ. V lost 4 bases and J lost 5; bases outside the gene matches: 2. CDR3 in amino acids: CASSQGQDNSPLHF. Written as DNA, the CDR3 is TGCGCCAGCAGCCAGGGACAGGATAATTCACCCCTCCACTTT.

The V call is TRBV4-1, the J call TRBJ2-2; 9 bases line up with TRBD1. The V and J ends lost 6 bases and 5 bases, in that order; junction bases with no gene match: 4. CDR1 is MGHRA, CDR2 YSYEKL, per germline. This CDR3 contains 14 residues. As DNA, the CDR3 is TGCGCCAGCAGTCAACAGGGGGCAACCGGGGAGCTGTTTTTT. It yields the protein CASSQQGATGELFF.

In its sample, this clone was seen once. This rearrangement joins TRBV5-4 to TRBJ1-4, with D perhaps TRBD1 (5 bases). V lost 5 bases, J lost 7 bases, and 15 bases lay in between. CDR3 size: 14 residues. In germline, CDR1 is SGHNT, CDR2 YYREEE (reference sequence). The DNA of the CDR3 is TGTGCCAGCAGTTCTAGAGGGGAGGTTGAAAAACTGTTTTTT. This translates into CASSSRGEVEKLFF.

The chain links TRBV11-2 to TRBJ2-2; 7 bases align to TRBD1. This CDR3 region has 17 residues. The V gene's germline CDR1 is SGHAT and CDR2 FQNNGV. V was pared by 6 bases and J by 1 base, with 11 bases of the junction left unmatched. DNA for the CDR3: TGTGCCAGCAGATCACCTCCGGGACAGCTGAACACCGGGGAGCTGTTTTTT. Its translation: CASRSPPGQLNTGELFF.

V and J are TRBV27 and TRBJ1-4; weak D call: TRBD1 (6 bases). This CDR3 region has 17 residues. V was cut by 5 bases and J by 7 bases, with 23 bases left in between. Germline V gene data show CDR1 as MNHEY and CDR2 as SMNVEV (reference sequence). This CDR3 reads CASSRRVRGTSGEKLFF. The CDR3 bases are TGTGCCAGCAGTAGACGGGTGAGGGGGACGTCCGGTGAAAAACTGTTTTTT.